A single sample gave rise to the 24 T cell receptor beta chains below, sequenced in a study of identical twins. TCRdb processed the 5' RACE reads anew with MiXCR; each CDR3 protein has one entry. The table records 520,000 or so distinct CDR3 sequences, 22% of them present only once. The sample also formed part of further work on T cells expressing NK-cell markers.

The sample was CD4+ T cells sorted from blood. The receptors were sampled from a woman younger than 30 in good health.

This chain links TRBV19 with TRBJ2-5, with 7 bases fitting TRBD1. The V segment lost 6 bases and the J segment 5 bases; nucleotides outside the gene matches: 3. Germline V lookup: CDR1 LNHDA, CDR2 SQIVND (reference sequence). This CDR3 spans 12 amino acids. The CDR3 spells CASSTGAETQYF. DNA of the CDR3: TGTGCCAGTAGCACAGGGGCTGAGACCCAGTACTTC.

In its sample, this clonotype was seen a few times. This rearrangement joins TRBV5-1 to TRBJ1-2; the D gene is possibly TRBD1 (6 bases). Germline values: CDR1 SGHRS, CDR2 YFSETQ. V dropped 4 bases and J dropped 8 bases, with 15 bases sitting between them. The CDR3 contains 13 residues. The CDR3 here is CASSDGGGYGYTF. CDR3 sequence (DNA): TGCGCCAGCAGCGACGGAGGGGGATACGGCTACACCTTC.

J is TRBJ2-7 and V is TRBV5-4; the match to TRBD2 covers 8 bases. Germline CDR1 SGHNT, CDR2 YYREEE (reference sequence). The CDR3 sequence is 13 residues long. V shed 9 bases, J shed 2 bases, and the junction held 7 bases outside the gene matches. CDR3 loop: CATRTSLAYEQYF. The CDR3 coding sequence is TGTGCCACCAGGACTAGCCTTGCCTACGAGCAGTACTTC.

In this sample, this clonotype turned up many times. V usage is TRBV20-1 and J usage is TRBJ1-2; D gene ambiguous. Germline loops: CDR1 DFQATT, CDR2 SNEGSKA (reference sequence). The CDR3 has 12 residues. V lost 2 bases and J 1 base, leaving 5 bases between the germline ends. The CDR3 coding sequence is TGCAGTGCTAGAAGGCTTAACTATGGCTACACCTTC. It encodes CSARRLNYGYTF.

As to this clonotype: This may come from a read error, since a much larger clone is one base off. The rearrangement joins TRBV29-1 to TRBJ2-3; D ambiguous. Germline V gives CDR1 SQVTM, CDR2 ANQGSEA. The CDR3 spans 15 residues. V lost 5 bases and J lost 0, with 15 bases in between. The CDR3 here is CSVLLQRSSTDTQYF. The CDR3, as DNA: TGCAGCGTTCTTCTACAGCGAAGTAGCACAGATACGCAGTATTTT.

This clonotype has more than one count but fewer than ten. The V and J genes are TRBV27 and TRBJ2-1; TRBD1 or TRBD2 may be the D gene (5 bases each). V lost 6 bases, J lost 4 bases, and 19 bases lay in between. The CDR3 has 16 residues. Looked up from germline, CDR1 is MNHEY and CDR2 is SMNVEV (reference sequence). In DNA form, the CDR3 reads TGTGCCAGCAGGGGGCGAGGGGTTGCTGGGTACAATGAGCAGTTCTTC. Amino acids: CASRGRGVAGYNEQFF.

As regards this clonotype: This likely comes from a read error, as the CDR3 has no conserved phenylalanine or tryptophan at its end. V is TRBV20-1 and J is TRBJ1-4; TRBD1 matches at 7 bases. The junction had 7 bases not matched to a gene; V was cut back by 1 base and J by 8 bases. Germline CDR1 and CDR2: DFQATT and SNEGSKA (reference sequence). The CDR3 spans 14 residues. CDR3 region: CSARVEGAVEKLFL. The CDR3 DNA reads as TGCAGTGCTAGAGTTGAGGGGGCGGTCGAAAAACTGTTTCTT.

The chain is built from TRBV7-2 and TRBJ2-5; 9 nucleotides agree with TRBD2. The CDR3 runs to 15 residues. V lost 1 base and J lost 5; bases outside the gene matches: 5. Germline values: CDR1 SGHTA, CDR2 FQGNSA. The chain's CDR3 is CASSLVLAGTETQYF. As DNA, the CDR3 is TGTGCCAGCAGCTTAGTTCTAGCGGGAACGGAGACCCAGTACTTC.

The chain couples TRBV20-1 to TRBJ2-1; TRBD2 matches at 8 bases. V shed 5 bases, J shed 10 bases, and the junction held 16 bases outside the gene matches. The CDR3 contains 15 residues. Germline V gene sequence: CDR1 DFQATT, CDR2 SNEGSKA (reference sequence). The CDR3 sequence is CSALFGTRKVGEQFF. DNA for the CDR3: TGCAGTGCTCTGTTCGGGACTAGAAAGGTTGGGGAGCAGTTCTTC.

This clonotype was seen many times. This chain connects TRBV7-8 to TRBJ2-1; 14 nucleotides agree with TRBD2. Per germline, CDR1 SGHVS and CDR2 FQNEAQ. The CDR3 loop spans 15 amino acids. Trimming took 5 bases from V and 12 from J; bases not matched to a gene: 9. The chain's CDR3 is CASSLGTSGSWGQFF. DNA of the CDR3: TGTGCCAGCAGCCTCGGGACTAGCGGGAGCTGGGGGCAGTTCTTC.

This clonotype was seen many times. The V call is TRBV27, the J call TRBJ2-3, with unresolved D. This CDR3 has 16 residues. Germline CDR1 and CDR2: MNHEY and SMNVEV (reference sequence). The V and J ends lost 1 base and 1 base respectively, with 12 bases between them. CDR3 region: CASSLWGDTRTDTQYF. The CDR3 region has the DNA TGTGCCAGCAGTTTATGGGGTGATACCCGCACAGATACGCAGTATTTT.

This clonotype has just a few counts. The rearrangement uses TRBV12-3 or TRBV12-4 and TRBJ2-7, with D perhaps TRBD1 (5 bases). The V gene lost 5 bases and the J gene lost 2 bases, with 16 bases spanning the gap. The CDR3 consists of 15 residues. The CDR3 is CASSNQGFEPYEQYF. For the CDR3, the DNA is TGTGCCAGCAGTAACCAGGGATTCGAACCCTACGAGCAGTACTTC.

The V and J genes are TRBV29-1 and TRBJ1-2, with D possibly matching TRBD1 (5 bases). The CDR3 length is 12 residues. V lost 8 bases, J lost 8 bases, and 18 bases lay in between. Germline V gives CDR1 SQVTM, CDR2 ANQGSEA. Written as DNA, the CDR3 is TGCAGCTCCGGGACTCCTGAGCGGGGCTACACCTTC. Amino acids: CSSGTPERGYTF.

The gene calls are TRBV30 and TRBJ2-1; TRBD2 agrees at 12 bases. In germline, CDR1 is GTSNPN, CDR2 SVGIG (reference sequence). J gave up 1 base and V 2 bases, and 6 bases lay outside the gene matches. This CDR3 comprises 17 residues. As DNA, the CDR3 is TGTGCCTGGAGTAAGGTCGGGACTAGCGGGTCCTACAATGAGCAGTTCTTC. This translates into CAWSKVGTSGSYNEQFF.

The sample holds a few counts of this clonotype. CDR3 coding DNA: TGTGCCACCAGCAGAGGAGGACAGGGCGGCACTGAAGCTTTCTTT. Translated: CATSRGGQGGTEAFF. V is TRBV15 and J is TRBJ1-1; the match to TRBD1 covers 8 bases. V was clipped by 1 base and J by 4 bases; unmatched bases: 5. Germline V gives CDR1 LNHNV, CDR2 YYDKDF (reference sequence). The CDR3 sequence is 15 residues long.

The J gene is TRBJ1-1, the V gene TRBV7-9, with D possibly TRBD1 on 5 matching bases. Germline V gives CDR1 SEHNR, CDR2 FQNEAQ (reference sequence). The CDR3 has 16 amino acids. V was shortened by 2 bases and J by 10 bases, with 23 bases between the two germline ends. CDR3 sequence reads: CASSLSGEQAGYGAFF. CDR3 DNA: TGTGCCAGCAGCTTATCTGGTGAACAGGCGGGGTACGGAGCTTTCTTT.

In this sample, this clonotype turned up a few times. This chain connects TRBV9 to TRBJ2-2, with a weak D call TRBD1 (5 bases). There are 16 residues in the CDR3. Trimming took off 0 bases at V and 5 bases at J, with 14 bases between the two ends. Germline V gives CDR1 SGDLS, CDR2 YYNGEE. The CDR3 DNA reads as TGTGCCAGCAGCGTAGGGGGCCAGGAGAAAACCGGGGAGCTGTTTTTT. Residues: CASSVGGQEKTGELFF.

The chain combines TRBV7-8 with TRBJ2-7; D may be TRBD1 or TRBD2 (6 bases each). CDR3 length equals 13 residues. The V and J ends lost 5 bases and 12 bases respectively, with 20 bases between them. Germline lookup yields CDR1 SGHVS and CDR2 FQNEAQ. The CDR3, as DNA: TGTGCCAGCAGCCAAACGGGGGCCCCTACGCGGTACTTC. Protein: CASSQTGAPTRYF.

This clonotype was counted at least ten times. A much larger clonotype is one base distant, so this may be a read error. The rearrangement uses TRBV5-6 and TRBJ2-2; D unresolved. This CDR3 is 12 amino acids long. Germline lookup yields CDR1 SGHDT and CDR2 YYEEEE. V was cut by 2 bases and J by 3 bases, with 2 bases left in between. CDR3 loop: CASSFYTGELFF. CDR3 in DNA: TGTGCCAGCAGCTTTTACACCGGGGAGCTGTTTTTT.

J is TRBJ1-1 and V is TRBV20-1, with D possibly matching TRBD1 (5 bases). V was pared by 5 bases and J by 4 bases, with 17 bases between. Per germline, CDR1 DFQATT and CDR2 SNEGSKA (reference sequence). This CDR3 contains 14 residues. CDR3 coding DNA: TGCAGTGCTCGATTTCCGGGACTGTTCACTGAAGCTTTCTTT. It is translated as CSARFPGLFTEAFF.

In DNA, the CDR3 is TGTGCCAGCAGCGGGGTTGGTAGCGGGAGGGTAAATGAGCAGTTCTTC. Residues: CASSGVGSGRVNEQFF. J is TRBJ2-1 and V is TRBV7-2; 11 bases agree with TRBD2. CDR3 length: 16 amino acids. J lost 7 bases, V lost 5 bases, and 10 bases had no gene match. Germline V lookup: CDR1 SGHTA, CDR2 FQGNSA. The entire variable domain, with the rest obtained from reference TRBV7-2 and TRBJ2-1, is as follows: GAGVSQSPSNKVTEKGKDVELRCDPISGHTALYWYRQSLGQGLEFLIYFQGNSAPDKSGLPSDRFSAERTGGSVSTLTIQRTQQEDSAVYLCASSGVGSGRVNEQFFGPGTRLTVL.

This clonotype has only a few counts. V usage is TRBV27 and J usage is TRBJ2-1, with D possibly TRBD2 on 5 matching bases. V was trimmed by 4 bases and J by 15 bases, leaving 13 bases between them. The CDR3 is made up of 11 amino acids. Per the germline V gene, CDR1 is MNHEY and CDR2 is SMNVEV (reference sequence). CDR3 nucleotides: TGTGCCAGCAGTTATGGGTCGACTATGTTCTTC. Translating it yields CASSYGSTMFF.

In this sample, this clonotype turned up many times. The rearrangement links TRBV20-1 to TRBJ2-1; tentatively, D is TRBD1 (6 bases). The CDR3 runs 12 residues. Trimming took 2 bases from V and 7 from J, leaving 9 bases between them. Germline-derived CDR1 and CDR2 are DFQATT and SNEGSKA (reference sequence). This CDR3 reads CSARTGSNEQFF. In DNA, the CDR3 is TGCAGTGCTAGAACAGGGTCGAATGAGCAGTTCTTC.

At least ten counts were recorded for this clonotype. The rearrangement joins TRBV4-3 to TRBJ1-1; D unresolved. Deletions cut 3 bases from V and 0 bases from J, with 8 bases between. This CDR3 contains 14 residues. Germline CDR1 and CDR2: LGHNA and YSLEER. The CDR3 nucleotides read TGCGCCAGCAGCCAGCCCGGCATGAACACTGAAGCTTTCTTT. Its translation: CASSQPGMNTEAFF.